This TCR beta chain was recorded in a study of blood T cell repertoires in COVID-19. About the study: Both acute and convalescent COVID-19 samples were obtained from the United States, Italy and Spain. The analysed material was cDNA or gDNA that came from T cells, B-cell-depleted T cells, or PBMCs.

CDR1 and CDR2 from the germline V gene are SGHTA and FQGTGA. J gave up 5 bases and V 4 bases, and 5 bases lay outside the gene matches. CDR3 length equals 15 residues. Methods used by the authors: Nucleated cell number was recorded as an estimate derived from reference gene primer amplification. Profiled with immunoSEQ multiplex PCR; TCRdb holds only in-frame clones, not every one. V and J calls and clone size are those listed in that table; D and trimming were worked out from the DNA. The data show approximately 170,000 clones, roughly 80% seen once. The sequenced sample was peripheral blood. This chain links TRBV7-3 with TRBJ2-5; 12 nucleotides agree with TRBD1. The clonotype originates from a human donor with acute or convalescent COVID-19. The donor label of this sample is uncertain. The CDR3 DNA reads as TGTGCCAGCAGCTCGGGACAGGGGGCCTCGGAGACCCAGTACTTC. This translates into CASSSGQGASETQYF.